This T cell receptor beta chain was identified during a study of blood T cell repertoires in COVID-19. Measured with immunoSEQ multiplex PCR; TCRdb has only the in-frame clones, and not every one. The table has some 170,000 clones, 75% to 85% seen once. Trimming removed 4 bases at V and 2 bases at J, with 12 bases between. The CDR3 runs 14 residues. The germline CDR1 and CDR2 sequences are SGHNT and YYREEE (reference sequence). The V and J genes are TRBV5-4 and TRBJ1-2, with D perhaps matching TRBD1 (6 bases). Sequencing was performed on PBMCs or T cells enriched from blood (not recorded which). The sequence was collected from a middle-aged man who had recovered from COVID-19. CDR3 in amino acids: CASSHSQGNYGYTF. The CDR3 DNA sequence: TGTGCCAGCAGCCATTCCCAGGGGAACTATGGCTACACCTTC.